Listed below are T cell receptor beta chains from one sample, sequenced in a study of sequential checkpoint blockade in melanoma. Profiled with immunoSEQ multiplex PCR; TCRdb holds only in-frame clones, not every one. The sample includes 35,000 to 40,000 clones, over 75% seen only once; the top ten take over 10%. Material: CD8+ T cells sorted from blood (inferred from file names), obtained from a patient given nivolumab and ipilimumab in sequence. These receptors originate from a human donor with melanoma. The CDR3 runs from the conserved cysteine through the conserved F or W. D genes are given only for firm matches. Clone size is shown for a subset of rows, as once, few, many or a class of expanded clone.

V	D	size	J	DNA	CDR3
TRBV28	NA	NA	TRBJ2-2	TGTGCCAGCAGCCTCACTGGACTCGCCGGGGAGCTGTTTTTT	CASSLTGLAGELFF
TRBV29-1	NA	NA	TRBJ2-7	TGCAGCGTTGAAGAGGGGGCGTGGGACGAGCAGTACTTC	CSVEEGAWDEQYF
TRBV4-3	TRBD2	NA	TRBJ2-5	TGCGCCAGCAGCCTACTAGCGAGAGACGAAGAGACCCAGTACTTC	CASSLLARDEETQYF
TRBV12-5	NA	NA	TRBJ1-5	TGTGCTAGTGGTCCAGGACAGTGGGGCAATCAGCCCCAGCATTTT	CASGPGQWGNQPQHF
TRBV5-6	NA	NA	TRBJ2-7	TGTGCCAGCAGCTTAGGGGGCTACGAGCAGTACTTC	CASSLGGYEQYF
TRBV5-6	NA	NA	TRBJ1-5	TGTGCCAGCAGCTTGGCGGGTGGCCAGCCCCAGCATTTT	CASSLAGGQPQHF
TRBV28	TRBD2	NA	TRBJ2-5	TGTGCCAGCAGTGCGACTAGCGGGACACAGACCCAGTACTTC	CASSATSGTQTQYF
TRBV28	TRBD1	NA	TRBJ1-2	TGTGCCAGCAGCGACACCGGGACAGGGGGCATCTATGGCTACACCTTC	CASSDTGTGGIYGYTF
TRBV7-2	TRBD1	NA	TRBJ1-2	TGTGCCAGCAGCTCTAGACAGGGTGACGACTATGGCTACACCTTC	CASSSRQGDDYGYTF
TRBV5-1	NA	NA	TRBJ2-1	TGCGCCAGCAGCTTAGGGGGCGCGGGAAATGAGCAGTTCTTC	CASSLGGAGNEQFF
TRBV7-9	NA	once	TRBJ1-1	TGTGCCAGCAGTACCTCAGGGGTCACTGAAGCTTTCTTT	CASSTSGVTEAFF
TRBV7-8	TRBD1	NA	TRBJ2-1	TGTGCCAGCAGCTTTACAGGGGGGTATGAGCAGTTCTTC	CASSFTGGYEQFF
TRBV29-1	NA	NA	TRBJ2-7	TGCAGCGTTCAGGGTCCTGCAGATTACGAGCAGTACTTC	CSVQGPADYEQYF
TRBV19	NA	once	TRBJ1-2	TGTGCCAGTAGTAGCGATTTCGCCTATGGCTACACCTTC	CASSSDFAYGYTF
TRBV15	NA	NA	TRBJ1-5	TGTGCCACCAGCAGAGATGTGCGGAGACAGCCCCAGCATTTT	CATSRDVRRQPQHF
TRBV28	NA	NA	TRBJ2-2	TGTGCCAGCAGCCCCGGACCCGCGGGCAGCTTGAGTACCGGGGAGCTGTTTTTT	CASSPGPAGSLSTGELFF
TRBV2	TRBD2	once	TRBJ2-2	TGTGCCAGCAGGGAGGGGACTAGCGGGATCGGCTTGGCCGGGGAGCTGTTTTTT	CASREGTSGIGLAGELFF
TRBV15	TRBD2	NA	TRBJ2-7	TGTGCCACCAGCGGGGGGACTAGTCATCCCTACGAGCAGTACTTC	CATSGGTSHPYEQYF
TRBV4-2	TRBD1	NA	TRBJ1-1	TGTGCCAGCAGCCCGGGACAGGGCGGGACTGAAGCTTTCTTT	CASSPGQGGTEAFF
TRBV4-1	TRBD2	NA	TRBJ2-7	TGCGCCAGCAGCCAACTTAGCGGGAGGCCCGAGCAGTACTTC	CASSQLSGRPEQYF
TRBV27	TRBD2	NA	TRBJ2-1	TGTGCCAGCAATCCGGGACTAGCGGTATACAATGAGCAGTTCTTC	CASNPGLAVYNEQFF
TRBV27	TRBD1	NA	TRBJ2-7	TGTGCCAGCAGTTTAGAGACAGGGGGATCTTACGAGCAGTACTTC	CASSLETGGSYEQYF
TRBV19	NA	NA	TRBJ2-1	TGTGCCAGTAGTACGGGTAGTGAGCAGTTCTTC	CASSTGSEQFF
TRBV12-5	TRBD2	NA	TRBJ2-5	TGTGCTAGTGGTTTGGGGGGCCCGGGACTAGCGGGTGAGACCCAGTACTTC	CASGLGGPGLAGETQYF
TRBV27	NA	NA	TRBJ1-5	TGTGCCAGCAGTTTTCAGGATCAGCCCCAGCATTTT	CASSFQDQPQHF
TRBV27	NA	NA	TRBJ2-7	TGTGCCAGCAGTTTTGGCTCGTTCTACGAGCAGTACTTC	CASSFGSFYEQYF
TRBV4-2	NA	NA	TRBJ2-1	TGTGCCAGCAGCCAAGAGAAATTAGCGCCCTACAATGAGCAGTTCTTC	CASSQEKLAPYNEQFF
TRBV4-2	NA	NA	TRBJ2-5	TGTGCCAGCAGCCAATCTACCGGGAGTGAGGAGACCCAGTACTTC	CASSQSTGSEETQYF
TRBV7-8	TRBD1	NA	TRBJ1-5	TGTGCCAGTGGACAGGGAGATAGCAATCAGCCCCAGCATTTT	CASGQGDSNQPQHF
TRBV7-9	TRBD2	NA	TRBJ2-5	TGTGCCAGCAGCGCCCCCCCCACGCGGGAGGGCCAAGAGACCCAGTACTTC	CASSAPPTREGQETQYF
TRBV16	NA	NA	TRBJ2-1	TGTGCCAGCAGCCCCACAGTTACTAATGAGCAGTTCTTC	CASSPTVTNEQFF
TRBV18	NA	NA	TRBJ2-1	TGTGCCAGCTCACCTCGGGACTTCCTAGAGCAGTTCTTC	CASSPRDFLEQFF
TRBV6-5	TRBD2	NA	TRBJ2-7	TGTGCCAGCAGTTGGACTAGCGGTTCCTACGAGCAGTACTTC	CASSWTSGSYEQYF
TRBV19	TRBD2	NA	TRBJ2-7	TGTGCCAGTAGTCCCGGGACTAGCGGCCCCTACGAGCAGTACTTC	CASSPGTSGPYEQYF
TRBV9	TRBD2	once	TRBJ2-7	TGTGCCAGCAGCGTAAGCGGGAATACCTACGAGCAGTACTTC	CASSVSGNTYEQYF